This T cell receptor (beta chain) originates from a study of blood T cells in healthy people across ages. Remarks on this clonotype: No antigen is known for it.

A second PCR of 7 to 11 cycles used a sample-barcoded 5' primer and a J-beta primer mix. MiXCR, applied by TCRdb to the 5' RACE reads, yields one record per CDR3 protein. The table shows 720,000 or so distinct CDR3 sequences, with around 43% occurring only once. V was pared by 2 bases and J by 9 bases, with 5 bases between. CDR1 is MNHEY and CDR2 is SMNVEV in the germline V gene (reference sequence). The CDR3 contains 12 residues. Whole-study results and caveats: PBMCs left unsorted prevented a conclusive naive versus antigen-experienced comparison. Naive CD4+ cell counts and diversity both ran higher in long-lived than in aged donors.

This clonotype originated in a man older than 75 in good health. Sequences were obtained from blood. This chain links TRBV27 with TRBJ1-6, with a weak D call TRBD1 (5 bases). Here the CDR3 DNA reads TGTGCCAGCAGTTTAGGGGCTTCACCCCTCCACTTT. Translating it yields CASSLGASPLHF.